Shown below are 5 T cell receptor beta chains from a single sample sequenced in a study of blood T cells in healthy people across ages. A second PCR, run for roughly 7 to 12 cycles, used a sample-barcoded 5' primer plus a J-beta primer mix. Via MiXCR, TCRdb re-called the 5' RACE reads, giving one row per CDR3 protein. The table has about 1.5 million distinct CDR3 sequences, less than 45% seen once. Specimen: blood. The receptors shown here come from a woman under 30 in good health.

With regard to this clonotype: It may be a read error: a sequence one base away is much more abundant. The chain joins TRBV18 to TRBJ1-4; possibly TRBD1 for D (5 bases). This CDR3 spans 15 amino acids. The germline V gene has CDR1 KGHSH and CDR2 LQKENI. CDR3 in DNA: TGTGCCAGCTCACCAACGACAGCAACTATTGAAAAACTGTTTTTT. Translating gives CASSPTTATIEKLFF. Full variable domain (missing parts from reference TRBV18 and TRBJ1-4): NAGVMQNPRHLVRRRGQEARLRCSPMKGHSHVYWYRQLPEEGLKFMVYLQKENIIDESGMPKERFSAEFPKEGPSILRIQQVVRGDSAAYFCASSPTTATIEKLFFGSGTQLSVL.

The V call is TRBV20-1, the J call TRBJ2-5; D is unresolved. Per germline, CDR1 DFQATT and CDR2 SNEGSKA (reference sequence). The CDR3 is 14 residues long. Between the trimmed V and J ends, which lost 1 base and 2 bases, there was a span of 11 bases. The CDR3: CSARGRGSQETQYF. The CDR3 DNA is TGCAGTGCTAGAGGGAGAGGCTCTCAAGAGACCCAGTACTTC.

V and J are TRBV6-1 and TRBJ2-3, with 8 bases that match TRBD1. Trimming at V came to 4 bases and at J to 2 bases, leaving 8 bases not matched to a gene. The CDR3 extends over 16 amino acids. CDR1 is MNHNS, CDR2 SASEGT, per germline. The chain's CDR3 is CASSGVAGGITDTQYF. The CDR3, as DNA: TGTGCCAGCAGTGGAGTTGCAGGGGGCATCACAGATACGCAGTATTTT.

Of note for this clonotype: A much bigger clone sits one base away, suggesting this may be a read error. The chain recombines TRBV7-2 with TRBJ2-5, with a possible D match to TRBD2 (6 bases). CDR3 length: 14 residues. The germline gives CDR1 SGHTA, CDR2 FQGNSA. Between the trimmed V and J ends, which lost 5 bases and 11 bases, there was a span of 21 bases. CDR3 sequence (DNA): TGTGCCAGCAGCCCCCAGACTAGGGAGCCTAAGCAGTACTTC. As protein: CASSPQTREPKQYF.

The CDR3 region has the DNA TGTGCCAGTAGTATACCATTTGGGACGGTCTACGAGCAGTACTTC. Translated: CASSIPFGTVYEQYF. The rearrangement links TRBV19 to TRBJ2-7; D may correspond to TRBD1 or TRBD2 (5 bases each). This CDR3 has 15 amino acids. Germline assignment: CDR1 LNHDA and CDR2 SQIVND (reference sequence). The germline V and J ends were trimmed by 2 bases and 3 bases, with 14 bases remaining between them.